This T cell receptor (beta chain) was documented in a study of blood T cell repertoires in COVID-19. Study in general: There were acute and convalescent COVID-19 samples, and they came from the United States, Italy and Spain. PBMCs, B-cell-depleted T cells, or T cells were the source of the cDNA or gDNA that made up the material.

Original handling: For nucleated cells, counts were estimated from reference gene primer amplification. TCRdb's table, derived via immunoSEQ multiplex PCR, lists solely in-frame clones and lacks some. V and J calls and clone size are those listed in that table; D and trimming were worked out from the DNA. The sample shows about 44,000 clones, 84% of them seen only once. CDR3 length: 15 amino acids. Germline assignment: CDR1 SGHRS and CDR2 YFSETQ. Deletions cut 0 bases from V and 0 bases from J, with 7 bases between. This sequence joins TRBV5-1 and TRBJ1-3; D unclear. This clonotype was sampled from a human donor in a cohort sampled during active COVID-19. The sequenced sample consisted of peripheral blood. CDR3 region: CASSLDYGSGNTIYF. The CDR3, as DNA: TGCGCCAGCAGCTTGGACTACGGCTCTGGAAACACCATATATTTT. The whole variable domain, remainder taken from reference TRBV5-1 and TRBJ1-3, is KAGVTQTPRYLIKTRGQQVTLSCSPISGHRSVSWYQQTPGQGLQFLFEYFSETQRNKGNFPGRFSGRQFSNSRSEMNVSTLELGDSALYLCASSLDYGSGNTIYFGEGSWLTVV.